The clone carrying this T cell receptor beta chain was seen at least ten times. Its target is unknown. Time point meaning: pre-sensitization, week 0. The treatment is: therapeutic diphenylcyclopropenone sensitization with weekly scalp DPC. Trimming left V 0 bases short and J 1 base short, with 6 bases between. The length of the CDR3 is 14 residues. The germline CDR1 and CDR2 sequences are SGHTA and FQGNSA. Using its own MiXCR run on the RACE reads, TCRdb lists one record per CDR3 protein. The sample has tens of thousands of distinct CDR3 sequences, 10% to 12% seen once. These data originate in a study of human T cells and chemical hapten exposure. Whole-study results and caveats: Having alopecia, donors may respond immunologically unlike healthy people.

The gene calls are TRBV7-2 and TRBJ1-1; D remains unclear. The source was whole blood, collected in connection with sensitization to the hapten diphenylcyclopropenone (DPC). The TCR originated in a woman aged 35 to 49 with alopecia areata. Some clones in this sample may be carry-over from other donors' samples. CDR3 bases: TGTGCCAGCAGCTTAGCACCAGAGAACACTGAAGCTTTCTTT. Translating gives CASSLAPENTEAFF.